Listed below are T cell receptor beta chains from one sample, sequenced in a study of regulatory T cells in long-lasting Graves disease. TCRdb redid the calling of the multiplex PCR reads with MiXCR, one entry per CDR3 protein. Seen here are about 620,000 distinct CDR3 sequences, less than 20% observed once, and the top ten hold 15% to 20%. These data also formed part of another study, on T cells in Graves' hyperthyroidism and ophthalmopathy.

The sample consisted of peripheral blood mononuclear cells (PBMCs), taken at new diagnosis, from a patient treated with antithyroid drugs. Receptors originate from a woman in her 30s with Graves disease. Both conserved end residues are part of each CDR3. Fields, in order: CDR3 DNA, CDR3 protein, clone size, J gene, V gene, D gene. A D gene is named only where the DNA matches it firmly. Clone size appears in some rows only: once, few, many, or a class for an expanded clone.

TGTGCCAGCAGCCCCGGACTAGGTGGCTCACCCCTCCACTTT,CASSPGLGGSPLHF,few,TRBJ1-6,TRBV27,.
TGTGCCAGCAGTGGGCAACAGACAGGGGTATCACCCCTCCACTTT,CASSGQQTGVSPLHF,.,TRBJ1-6,TRBV6-1,TRBD1
TGTGCCAGTAGTATGACCTCCCCGGGCTACGAGCAGTACTTC,CASSMTSPGYEQYF,.,TRBJ2-7,TRBV19,.
TGCGCCAGCAGCTTGGAGGGTCGCGGGGAAGAGCAGTTCTTC,CASSLEGRGEEQFF,many,TRBJ2-1,TRBV5-1,.
TGTGCCAGCTCGACCTTAGCCAAAAACATTCAGTACTTC,CASSTLAKNIQYF,many,TRBJ2-4,TRBV12-3/TRBV12-4,.
TGTGCCAGCTCACCACGGGCCCGAGGGGGCAATCAGCCCCAGCATTTT,CASSPRARGGNQPQHF,once,TRBJ1-5,TRBV18,.
TGTGCCAGCAACCCCAGACAGGGCCCCTATCAGCCCCAGCATTTT,CASNPRQGPYQPQHF,many,TRBJ1-5,TRBV6-2/TRBV6-3,TRBD1
TGTGCCAGTAGGCGCGCACAGGGCGCAGAGACCCAGTACTTC,CASRRAQGAETQYF,few,TRBJ2-5,TRBV19,.
TGTGCCAGCAGACAGACGCCGGACACTGAAGCTTTCTTT,CASRQTPDTEAFF,.,TRBJ1-1,TRBV2,.
TGTGCCATCAGTGCGACACGAGCAATCCAAGAGACCCAGTACTTC,CAISATRAIQETQYF,.,TRBJ2-5,TRBV10-3,.
TGTGCCAGCAGGGGCAACTTGGGGAGGGACGGCTACACCTTC,CASRGNLGRDGYTF,.,TRBJ1-2,TRBV27,.
TGTGCCAGCAGCTTCCGGGGCCAGCCAGGGGATGGCTACACCTTC,CASSFRGQPGDGYTF,many,TRBJ1-2,TRBV7-3,.
TGTGCCAGCAGCTTCGGGGGGCCAAACACTGAAGCTTTCTTT,CASSFGGPNTEAFF,many,TRBJ1-1,TRBV7-9,.
TGCGCCAGCAGCTTTAACCCCGACCCCTTTACTGAAGCTTTCTTT,CASSFNPDPFTEAFF,.,TRBJ1-1,TRBV5-1,.
TGTGCCAGCTCTGCCTCGGGGGGGCTTAACACTGAAGCTTTCTTT,CASSASGGLNTEAFF,.,TRBJ1-1,TRBV18,.
TGTGCCTGGAGTGAGGACCTCTCTGAAGCTTTCTTT,CAWSEDLSEAFF,.,TRBJ1-1,TRBV30,.
TGTGCCAGCAGCCTGTTCACGGGACCGCATCAGCCCCAGCATTTT,CASSLFTGPHQPQHF,few,TRBJ1-5,TRBV14,.
TGTGCCAGCGGCAGTACAGGGGGCTCATCCTACGAGCAGTACTTC,CASGSTGGSSYEQYF,many,TRBJ2-7,TRBV2,TRBD1
TGTGCCAGCGGCCGACCGGGACAGGGGCAGTCACCCCTCCACTTT,CASGRPGQGQSPLHF,many,TRBJ1-6,TRBV6-1,TRBD1
TGCAGTGCTAACCCCACAGGGTTAACTAATGAAAAACTGTTTTTT,CSANPTGLTNEKLFF,.,TRBJ1-4,TRBV20-1,.
TGCGCCAGCAGCCCCATCAGCGGGAGATCCTACAATGAGCAGTTCTTC,CASSPISGRSYNEQFF,few,TRBJ2-1,TRBV5-1,TRBD2
TGTGCCAGCAGTGCCCGACTAGCGGGAGCTGTAAGGCATGAGCAGTTCTTC,CASSARLAGAVRHEQFF,.,TRBJ2-1,TRBV2,TRBD2